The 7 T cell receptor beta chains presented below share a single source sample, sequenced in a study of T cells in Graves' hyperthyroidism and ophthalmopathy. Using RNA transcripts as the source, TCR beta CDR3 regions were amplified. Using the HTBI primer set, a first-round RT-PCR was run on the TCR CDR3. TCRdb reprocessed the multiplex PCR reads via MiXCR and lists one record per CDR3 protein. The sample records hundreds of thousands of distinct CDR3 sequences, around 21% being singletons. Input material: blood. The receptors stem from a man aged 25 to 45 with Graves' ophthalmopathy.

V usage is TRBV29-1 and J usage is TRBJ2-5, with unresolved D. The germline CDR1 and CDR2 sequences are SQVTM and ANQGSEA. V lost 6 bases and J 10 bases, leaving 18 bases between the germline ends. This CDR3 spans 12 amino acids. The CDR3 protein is CSVALAPLDQYF. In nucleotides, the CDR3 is TGCAGCGTCGCCCTCGCCCCCTTGGACCAGTACTTC.

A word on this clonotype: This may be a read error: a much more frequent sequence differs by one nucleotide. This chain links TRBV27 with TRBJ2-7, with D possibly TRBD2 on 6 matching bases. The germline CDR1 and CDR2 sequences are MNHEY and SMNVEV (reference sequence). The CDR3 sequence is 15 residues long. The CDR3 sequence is CASSLADGSSYKQYF. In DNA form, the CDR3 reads TGTGCCAGCAGTTTAGCCGACGGGAGCTCCTACAAGCAGTACTTC.

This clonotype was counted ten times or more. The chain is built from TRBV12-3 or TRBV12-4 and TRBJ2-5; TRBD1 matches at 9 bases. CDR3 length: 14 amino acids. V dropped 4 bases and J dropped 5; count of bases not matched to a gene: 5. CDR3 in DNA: TGTGCCAGCAGTTCTACAGGGGGCTATGAGACCCAGTACTTC. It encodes CASSSTGGYETQYF.

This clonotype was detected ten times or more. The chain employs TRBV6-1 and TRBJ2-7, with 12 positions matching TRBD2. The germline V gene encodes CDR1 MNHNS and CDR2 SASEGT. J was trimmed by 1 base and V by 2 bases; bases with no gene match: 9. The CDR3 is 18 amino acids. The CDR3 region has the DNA TGTGCCAGCAGTGAAAGGACGGCCGGACTAGCGGGATCCTACGAGCAGTACTTC. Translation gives CASSERTAGLAGSYEQYF.

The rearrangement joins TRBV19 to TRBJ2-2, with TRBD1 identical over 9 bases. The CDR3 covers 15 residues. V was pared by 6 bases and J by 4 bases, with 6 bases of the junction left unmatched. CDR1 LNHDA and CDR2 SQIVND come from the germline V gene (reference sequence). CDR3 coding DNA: TGTGCCAGTAGCCGGGACAGGGAATTCACCGGGGAGCTGTTTTTT. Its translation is CASSRDREFTGELFF.

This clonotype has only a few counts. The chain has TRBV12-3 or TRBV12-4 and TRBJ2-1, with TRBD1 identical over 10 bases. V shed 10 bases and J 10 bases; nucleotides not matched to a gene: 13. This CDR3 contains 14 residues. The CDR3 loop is CATLRRQGAREQFF. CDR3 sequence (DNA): TGTGCCACCCTACGGCGACAGGGGGCACGAGAGCAGTTCTTC.

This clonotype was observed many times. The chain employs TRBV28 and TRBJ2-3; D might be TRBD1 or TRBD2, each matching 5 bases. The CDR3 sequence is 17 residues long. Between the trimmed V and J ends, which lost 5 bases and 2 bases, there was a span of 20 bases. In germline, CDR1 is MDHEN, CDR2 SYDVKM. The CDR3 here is CASSPGRDGIYTDTQYF. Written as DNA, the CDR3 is TGTGCCAGCAGTCCGGGACGGGACGGAATTTACACAGATACGCAGTATTTT. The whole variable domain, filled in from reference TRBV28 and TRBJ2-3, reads DVKVTQSSRYLVKRTGEKVFLECVQDMDHENMFWYRQDPGLGLRLIYFSYDVKMKEKGDIPEGYSVSREKKERFSLILESASTNQTSMYLCASSPGRDGIYTDTQYFGPGTRLTVL.